Shown below are 22 T cell receptor beta chains from a single sample sequenced in a study of T-cell memory formation after mild COVID-19. TCRdb called the 5' RACE reads again in MiXCR, with one record for every CDR3 protein. The sample records roughly 130,000 distinct CDR3 sequences, 15% to 20% being singletons. Sequencing was carried out using PBMCs or a T cell subset sorted from them (not recorded which). The origin of the receptors is a man aged 18-30 years who had mild COVID-19 (a few samples of this study predate the infection). Cell type and time point are not known.

The CDR3 nucleotides are TGCAGTGCTCCCCGGGGGGCCGCGGGGGGCTACACCTTC. Translating gives CSAPRGAAGGYTF. This sequence joins TRBV20-1 and TRBJ1-2, with D possibly being TRBD1 (6 bases). Germline lookup yields CDR1 DFQATT and CDR2 SNEGSKA (reference sequence). Trimming pared 5 bases from V and 8 bases from J, leaving 18 bases between. The CDR3 has 13 residues.

This chain joins TRBV5-5 and TRBJ2-3; TRBD2 is a possible D gene (5 bases). CDR3 size: 14 residues. The V and J ends lost 7 bases and 4 bases respectively, with 16 bases between them. Germline assignment: CDR1 SGHKS and CDR2 YYEKEE (reference sequence). The CDR3 region is CASHIFGDSDTQYF. CDR3 DNA sequence: TGTGCCAGCCATATCTTCGGGGATTCAGATACGCAGTATTTT.

The chain joins TRBV5-6 to TRBJ2-3; possibly TRBD1 or TRBD2 for D (6 bases each). Germline lookup yields CDR1 SGHDT and CDR2 YYEEEE. CDR3 length: 15 amino acids. With 4 bases removed from V and 4 bases from J, the gap between germline ends came to 16 bases. CDR3 in amino acids: CASSITVGGPDTQYF. The CDR3 coding sequence is TGTGCCAGCAGCATAACCGTCGGGGGCCCAGATACGCAGTATTTT.

This sequence joins TRBV4-2 and TRBJ2-4; no clear D gene. V was trimmed by 1 base and J by 8 bases, leaving 18 bases between them. This CDR3 is built from 16 residues. Germline V gene lookup returns CDR1 LGHNA and CDR2 YNFKEQ. The CDR3, as DNA: TGTGCCAGCAGCCAAGCTATCGCCCGGTTCCTCGACATTCAGTACTTC. It specifies CASSQAIARFLDIQYF.

The rearrangement joins TRBV5-5 to TRBJ2-2; the D gene is possibly TRBD1 (5 bases). The CDR3 covers 16 residues. Germline CDR1 SGHKS, CDR2 YYEKEE (reference sequence). Trimming cost V 1 base and J 2 bases, with 12 bases left between them. In DNA form, the CDR3 reads TGTGCCAGCAGCTTGCTAGGACACCTAAACACCGGGGAGCTGTTTTTT. Translation: CASSLLGHLNTGELFF.

This clonotype turned up a few times. The J gene is TRBJ1-6, the V gene TRBV9; no definite D call. Per germline, CDR1 SGDLS and CDR2 YYNGEE. V was clipped by 0 bases and J by 6 bases, with 7 bases between them. The CDR3 consists of 14 residues. CDR3 sequence: CASSVAGVNSPLHF. CDR3 coding DNA: TGTGCCAGCAGCGTAGCCGGGGTTAATTCACCCCTCCACTTT.

The table lists this clonotype with a few counts. The rearrangement uses TRBV11-1 and TRBJ1-1; D not resolved. Deletions cut 4 bases from V and 0 bases from J, with 12 bases between. From germline, CDR1 is SGHAT and CDR2 FQDESV (reference sequence). The CDR3 spans 15 residues. CDR3 coding DNA: TGTGCCAGCAGCTCGGACGGCTACATGAACACTGAAGCTTTCTTT. This sequence encodes CASSSDGYMNTEAFF.

The chain uses TRBV6-4 and TRBJ2-5, with a tentative D call TRBD1 (6 bases). The germline gives CDR1 MRHNA, CDR2 SNTAGT. This CDR3 contains 18 residues. V was cut by 2 bases and J by 1 base, with 20 bases left in between. The DNA of the CDR3 is TGTGCCAGCAGTGACCGGCCAGGGGTCGAAGCCTTCCAAGAGACCCAGTACTTC. This encodes CASSDRPGVEAFQETQYF.

This clonotype has more than one count but fewer than ten. This rearrangement joins TRBV20-1 to TRBJ2-7; a weak D match, TRBD2 (5 bases). The CDR3 sequence is 13 residues long. CDR1 and CDR2 from the germline V gene are DFQATT and SNEGSKA (reference sequence). V was pared by 0 bases and J by 4 bases, with 10 bases between. DNA for the CDR3: TGCAGTGCTAGAGATCTTAGGACTTACGAGCAGTACGTC. It specifies CSARDLRTYEQYV.

A few counts support this clonotype. This chain links TRBV14 with TRBJ2-3; 7 bases are shared with TRBD1. Germline CDR1 and CDR2: SGHDN and FVKESK. V lost 3 bases and J lost 5; bases outside the gene matches: 5. This CDR3 has 14 residues. The CDR3 region has the DNA TGTGCCAGCAGCCATCGACAGGGCTTAGATACGCAGTATTTT. Protein: CASSHRQGLDTQYF.

The chain couples TRBV4-3 to TRBJ1-2; the D is unclear. The CDR3 totals 13 residues. V was cut by 0 bases and J by 8 bases, with 10 bases left in between. The germline V gene has CDR1 LGHNA and CDR2 YSLEER. CDR3: CASSQDRGVGYTF. The DNA for the CDR3 is TGCGCCAGCAGCCAAGATCGCGGAGTCGGCTACACCTTC.

This clonotype has just a few counts. The chain couples TRBV7-9 to TRBJ2-7; D call uncertain. The CDR3 loop spans 11 amino acids. Germline loops: CDR1 SEHNR, CDR2 FQNEAQ (reference sequence). Trimming took off 4 bases at V and 6 bases at J, with 7 bases between the two ends. CDR3: CASSYLVEQYF. DNA of the CDR3: TGTGCCAGCAGCTACCTCGTCGAGCAGTACTTC.

The genes are TRBV4-3 and TRBJ1-1; a possible D gene is TRBD1 (5 bases). V was cut by 3 bases and J by 12 bases, with 14 bases left in between. The CDR3 loop spans 12 amino acids. CDR1 and CDR2 (germline): LGHNA, YSLEER. The DNA for the CDR3 is TGCGCCAGCAGCCAGGCCAGGGCTAAGACTTTCTTT. Translated, it gives CASSQARAKTFF.

This clonotype was counted only a few times. The CDR3 nucleotides are TGTGCCAGCAGCTTAGTAGCAGGGCCTAAAGACGAGCAGTACGTC. Encoded protein: CASSLVAGPKDEQYV. The rearrangement links TRBV7-2 to TRBJ2-7, with D maybe TRBD1 (5 bases). CDR3 size: 15 residues. CDR1 is SGHTA, CDR2 FQGNSA, per germline. The ends were cut back, 1 base at V and 5 bases at J, with 15 bases in the middle.

The chain links TRBV9 to TRBJ2-3; D might be TRBD1 (6 bases). Germline V lookup: CDR1 SGDLS, CDR2 YYNGEE. The V gene lost 4 bases and the J gene lost 0 bases, with 15 bases spanning the gap. The CDR3 spans 16 residues. The CDR3 region is CASSFRGGSSTDTQYF. Here the CDR3 DNA reads TGTGCCAGCAGCTTCAGAGGGGGTTCTAGCACAGATACGCAGTATTTT.

The chain uses TRBV10-3 and TRBJ1-2; no firm D call. This CDR3 has 12 amino acids. Germline V lookup: CDR1 ENHRY, CDR2 SYGVKD. V was trimmed by 6 bases and J by 8 bases, leaving 13 bases between them. The CDR3 here is CAISVSGVGYTF. CDR3 nucleotides: TGTGCCATCAGCGTCTCAGGCGTAGGCTACACCTTC.

There are a few counts of this clonotype. V gene TRBV7-9 combines with J gene TRBJ1-1, with D maybe TRBD1 (6 bases). Germline CDR1 is SEHNR and CDR2 is FQNEAQ (reference sequence). V lost 1 base and J lost 1, with 10 bases in between. CDR3 length: 15 amino acids. The CDR3 sequence is CASSLGLQGNTEAFF. DNA of the CDR3: TGTGCCAGCAGCTTAGGACTACAGGGGAACACTGAAGCTTTCTTT.

The V gene is TRBV5-1, the J gene TRBJ2-6; perhaps TRBD1 as D (6 bases). Germline V gives CDR1 SGHRS, CDR2 YFSETQ. V lost 0 bases and J lost 3, with 7 bases in between. CDR3 size: 15 residues. The CDR3 nucleotides read TGCGCCAGCAGCTTGGAGGGGGTTGGGGCCAACGTCCTGACTTTC. Amino acid sequence: CASSLEGVGANVLTF.

The chain links TRBV20-1 to TRBJ2-1; TRBD2 matches 7 bases. Germline V CDR1 and CDR2: DFQATT, SNEGSKA (reference sequence). J was trimmed by 2 bases and V by 6 bases; bases with no gene match: 7. This CDR3 comprises 14 residues. The DNA for the CDR3 is TGCAGTGCAACCAAGCGGGGAGCCTACAATGAGCAGTTCTTC. The encoded protein is CSATKRGAYNEQFF.

The rearrangement links TRBV7-2 to TRBJ2-5, with TRBD2 matching over 8 bases. The V gene end was trimmed by 6 bases and the J gene end by 2 bases; junction bases not matched to a gene: 5. Germline assignment: CDR1 SGHTA and CDR2 FQGNSA. The CDR3 is made up of 14 amino acids. The DNA for the CDR3 is TGTGCCAGCAGTCGTCCGGGGGGGCAAGAGACCCAGTACTTC. Translating it yields CASSRPGGQETQYF.

The V and J genes are TRBV19 and TRBJ2-6; D gene unclear. V was trimmed by 5 bases and J by 0 bases, leaving 8 bases between them. CDR3 length: 15 residues. Germline V lookup: CDR1 LNHDA, CDR2 SQIVND (reference sequence). The CDR3 region is CASSSLSSGANVLTF. The DNA of the CDR3 is TGTGCCAGTAGTTCCCTCAGCTCTGGGGCCAACGTCCTGACTTTC. The full variable domain, its missing parts supplied by reference TRBV19 and TRBJ2-6, is DGGITQSPKYLFRKEGQNVTLSCEQNLNHDAMYWYRQDPGQGLRLIYYSQIVNDFQKGDIAEGYSVSREKKESFPLTVTSAQKNPTAFYLCASSSLSSGANVLTFGAGSRLTVL.

The rearrangement uses TRBV27 and TRBJ1-5; D is uncertain. Germline lookup yields CDR1 MNHEY and CDR2 SMNVEV (reference sequence). Trimming left V 2 bases short and J 2 bases short, with 7 bases between. The CDR3 length is 14 residues. CDR3 sequence: CASSLRPGNQPQHF. The CDR3 nucleotides are TGTGCCAGCAGTTTAAGGCCCGGCAATCAGCCCCAGCATTTT.